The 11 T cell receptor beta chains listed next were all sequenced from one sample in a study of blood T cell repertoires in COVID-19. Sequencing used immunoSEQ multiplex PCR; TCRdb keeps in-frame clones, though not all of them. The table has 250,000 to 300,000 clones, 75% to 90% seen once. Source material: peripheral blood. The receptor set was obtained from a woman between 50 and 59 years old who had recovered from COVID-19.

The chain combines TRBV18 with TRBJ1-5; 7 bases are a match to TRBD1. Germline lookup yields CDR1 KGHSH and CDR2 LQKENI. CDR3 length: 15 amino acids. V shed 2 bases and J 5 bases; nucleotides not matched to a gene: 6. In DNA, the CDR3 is TGTGCCAGCTCACCAGTGACAGGGTGGGATCAGCCCCAGCATTTT. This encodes CASSPVTGWDQPQHF.

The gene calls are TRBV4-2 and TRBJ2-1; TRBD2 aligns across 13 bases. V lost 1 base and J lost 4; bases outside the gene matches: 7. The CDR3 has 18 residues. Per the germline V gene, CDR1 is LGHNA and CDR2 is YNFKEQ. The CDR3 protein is CASSQVPTSGRWYNEQFF. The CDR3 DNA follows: TGTGCCAGCAGCCAAGTCCCGACTAGCGGGAGGTGGTACAATGAGCAGTTCTTC.

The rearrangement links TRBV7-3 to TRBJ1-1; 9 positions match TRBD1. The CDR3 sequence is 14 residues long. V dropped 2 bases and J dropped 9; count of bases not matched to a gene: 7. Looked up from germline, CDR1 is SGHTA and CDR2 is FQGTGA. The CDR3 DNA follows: TGTGCCAGCAGCTTACAACCGGGACAGGGACAAGCTTTCTTT. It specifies CASSLQPGQGQAFF.

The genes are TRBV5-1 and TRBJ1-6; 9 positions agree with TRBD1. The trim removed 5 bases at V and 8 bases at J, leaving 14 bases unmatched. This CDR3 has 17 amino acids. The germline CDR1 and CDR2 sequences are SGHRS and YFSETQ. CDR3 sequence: CASRENRGRLQHSPLHF. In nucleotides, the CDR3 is TGCGCCAGCAGGGAAAACAGGGGGCGTTTACAGCATTCACCCCTCCACTTT.

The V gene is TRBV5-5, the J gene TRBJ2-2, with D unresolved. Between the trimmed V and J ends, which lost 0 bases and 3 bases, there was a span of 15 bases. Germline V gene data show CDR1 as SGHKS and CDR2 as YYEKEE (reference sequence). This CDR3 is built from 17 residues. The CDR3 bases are TGTGCCAGCAGCTTGGTACTACCCCCCCGCGACACCGGGGAGCTGTTTTTT. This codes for CASSLVLPPRDTGELFF. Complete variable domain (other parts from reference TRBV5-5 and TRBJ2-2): DAGVTQSPTHLIKTRGQQVTLRCSPISGHKSVSWYQQVLGQGPQFIFQYYEKEERGRGNFPDRFSARQFPNYSSELNVNALLLGDSALYLCASSLVLPPRDTGELFFGEGSRLTVL.

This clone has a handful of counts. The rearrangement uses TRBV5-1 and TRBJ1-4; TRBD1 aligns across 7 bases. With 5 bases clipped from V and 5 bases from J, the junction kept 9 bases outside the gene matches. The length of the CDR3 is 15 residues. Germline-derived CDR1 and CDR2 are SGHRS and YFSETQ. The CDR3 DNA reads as TGCGCCAGCAGTTTCTCCTTGGGACAGAATGAAAAACTGTTTTTT. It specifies CASSFSLGQNEKLFF.

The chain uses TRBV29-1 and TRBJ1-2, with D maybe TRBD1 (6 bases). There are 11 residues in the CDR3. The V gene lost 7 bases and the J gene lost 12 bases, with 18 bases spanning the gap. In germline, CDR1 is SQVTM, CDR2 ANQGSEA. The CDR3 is CSAGHNLGHTF. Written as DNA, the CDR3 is TGCAGCGCGGGACACAACCTAGGTCACACCTTC.

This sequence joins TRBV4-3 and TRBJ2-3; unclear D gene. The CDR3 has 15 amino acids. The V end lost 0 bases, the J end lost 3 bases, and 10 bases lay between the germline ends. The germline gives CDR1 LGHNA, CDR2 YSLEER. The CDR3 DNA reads TGCGCCAGCAGCCAAGATCCTACCGGGACAGATACGCAGTATTTT. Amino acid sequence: CASSQDPTGTDTQYF.

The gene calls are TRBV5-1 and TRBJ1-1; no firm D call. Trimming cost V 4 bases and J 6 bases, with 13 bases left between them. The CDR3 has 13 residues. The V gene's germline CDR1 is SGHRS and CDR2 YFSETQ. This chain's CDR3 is CASSATDGAEAFF. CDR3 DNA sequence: TGCGCCAGCAGCGCGACCGACGGAGCTGAAGCTTTCTTT.

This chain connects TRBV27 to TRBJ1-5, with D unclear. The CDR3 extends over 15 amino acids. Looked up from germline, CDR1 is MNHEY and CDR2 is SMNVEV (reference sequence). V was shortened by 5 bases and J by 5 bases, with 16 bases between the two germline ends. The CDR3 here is CASSPRGRGHQPQHF. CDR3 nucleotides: TGTGCCAGCAGTCCCCGCGGGCGGGGTCATCAGCCCCAGCATTTT.

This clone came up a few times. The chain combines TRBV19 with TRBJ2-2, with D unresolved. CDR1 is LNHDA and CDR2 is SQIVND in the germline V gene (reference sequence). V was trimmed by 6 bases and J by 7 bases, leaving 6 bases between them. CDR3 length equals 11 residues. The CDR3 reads CASSRHGELFF. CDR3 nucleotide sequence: TGTGCCAGTAGCCGACACGGGGAGCTGTTTTTT.